What follows are 21 T cell receptor beta chains derived from one specimen sequenced in a study of human T cells and chemical hapten exposure. Time point of the sample: patch test 1, 2 weeks after DPC sensitization. The treatment: therapeutic diphenylcyclopropenone sensitization with weekly scalp DPC. A single record per CDR3 protein comes from TCRdb applying MiXCR to the RACE reads. The sample lists around 340,000 distinct CDR3 sequences; around 7% were seen once. The sequencing used whole blood, collected in connection with sensitization to the hapten diphenylcyclopropenone (DPC). Receptors originate from a woman between 18 and 30 years old with alopecia areata. Some clones in this sample may be carry-over from other donors' samples.

The chain has TRBV7-2 and TRBJ2-1; TRBD2 matches at 9 bases. The trim removed 1 base at V and 8 bases at J, leaving 3 bases unmatched. The germline CDR1 and CDR2 sequences are SGHTA and FQGNSA. This CDR3 spans 14 amino acids. The CDR3 bases are TGTGCCAGCAGCTTAGGCGGGGGGGCCCATGAGCAGTTCTTC. The encoded protein is CASSLGGGAHEQFF. The complete variable domain, with remaining parts taken from reference TRBV7-2 and TRBJ2-1, reads GAGVSQSPSNKVTEKGKDVELRCDPISGHTALYWYRQSLGQGLEFLIYFQGNSAPDKSGLPSDRFSAERTGGSVSTLTIQRTQQEDSAVYLCASSLGGGAHEQFFGPGTRLTVL.

This clonotype was seen many times. The rearrangement joins TRBV29-1 to TRBJ2-7, with TRBD2 matching over 11 bases. The CDR3 contains 13 residues. Germline V gene data show CDR1 as SQVTM and CDR2 as ANQGSEA. Here the CDR3 DNA reads TGCAGGGCTCTAGCGGGGGGCAGCGACGAGCAGTACTTC. Protein: CRALAGGSDEQYF.

This clonotype showed up just a few times. CDR3 DNA sequence: TGCGCCAGCAGCCAACGGGACAAGGCGTTTAACACCGGGGAGCTGTTTTTT. It specifies CASSQRDKAFNTGELFF. The V gene is TRBV4-3, the J gene TRBJ2-2, with D possibly TRBD1 on 6 matching bases. Germline values: CDR1 LGHNA, CDR2 YSLEER. The CDR3 is 17 residues long. Trimming cost V 2 bases and J 2 bases, with 15 bases left between them.

This rearrangement joins TRBV7-6 to TRBJ1-5; TRBD1 matches at 10 bases. V trimming: 4 bases; J trimming: 4 bases; junction bases outside the gene matches: 10. Germline V lookup: CDR1 SGHVS, CDR2 FNYEAQ. CDR3 length: 17 residues. The CDR3, as DNA: TGTGCCAGCAGCTCCTCACCGGGACAGGGGCCAAATCAGCCCCAGCATTTT. This encodes CASSSSPGQGPNQPQHF.

This clonotype was seen ten or more times. The V call is TRBV18, the J call TRBJ2-2; the D is unclear. Germline V gene data show CDR1 as KGHSH and CDR2 as LQKENI. V was trimmed by 0 bases and J by 0 bases, leaving 11 bases between them. The CDR3 has 17 amino acids. The CDR3 DNA sequence: TGTGCCAGCTCACCACCAGACCTATTCGCGAACACCGGGGAGCTGTTTTTT. Translating gives CASSPPDLFANTGELFF. The entire variable domain, with the rest obtained from reference TRBV18 and TRBJ2-2, is as follows: NAGVMQNPRHLVRRRGQEARLRCSPMKGHSHVYWYRQLPEEGLKFMVYLQKENIIDESGMPKERFSAEFPKEGPSILRIQQVVRGDSAAYFCASSPPDLFANTGELFFGEGSRLTVL.

This clonotype was recorded at least ten times. The chain links TRBV4-2 to TRBJ2-6, with D perhaps TRBD1 or TRBD2 (5 bases each). The V and J ends lost 0 bases and 0 bases respectively, with 9 bases between them. CDR3 size: 17 residues. CDR1 is LGHNA, CDR2 YNFKEQ, per germline. The CDR3 reads CASSQDGAISGANVLTF. The CDR3, as DNA: TGTGCCAGCAGCCAAGACGGGGCGATCTCTGGGGCCAACGTCCTGACTTTC.

In its sample, this clonotype was seen a few times. The CDR3 reads CASSLGPPGGYNSEQFF. The CDR3 DNA sequence: TGTGCCAGCAGCTTAGGTCCCCCAGGGGGCTACAATAGTGAGCAGTTCTTC. This chain connects TRBV7-2 to TRBJ2-1, with TRBD1 matching 8 bases. CDR3 length: 17 residues. V lost 1 base, J lost 9 bases, and 14 bases stayed unmatched. CDR1 and CDR2 (germline): SGHTA, FQGNSA.

The sample holds many counts of this clonotype. The genes are TRBV6-2 or TRBV6-3 and TRBJ2-1, with 8 bases aligning to TRBD1. CDR1 MNHEY and CDR2 SVGEGT come from the germline V gene. The V gene end was trimmed by 8 bases and the J gene end by 3 bases; junction bases not matched to a gene: 9. CDR3 length equals 15 residues. CDR3 nucleotides: TGTGCCAGCGGCAGACAGGGGATTAACTACAATGAGCAGTTCTTC. It codes for CASGRQGINYNEQFF.

This clonotype was seen at least ten times. The chain has TRBV9 and TRBJ1-3; perhaps TRBD1 as D (5 bases). The V end lost 0 bases, the J end lost 0 bases, and 10 bases lay between the germline ends. This CDR3 has 16 residues. Germline loops: CDR1 SGDLS, CDR2 YYNGEE. CDR3 DNA sequence: TGTGCCAGCAGCGTAGTGGGGCCGAGCTCTGGAAACACCATATATTTT. Translated, it gives CASSVVGPSSGNTIYF.

This clonotype was seen many times. This rearrangement joins TRBV9 to TRBJ2-5; D possibly corresponds to TRBD1 (6 bases). The CDR3 totals 14 residues. CDR1 is SGDLS and CDR2 is YYNGEE in the germline V gene. V was trimmed by 4 bases and J by 5 bases, leaving 15 bases between them. The chain's CDR3 is CASSPGQMVETQYF. The CDR3 nucleotides read TGTGCCAGCAGCCCGGGACAAATGGTGGAGACCCAGTACTTC. The entire variable domain, with the rest obtained from reference TRBV9 and TRBJ2-5, is as follows: DSGVTQTPKHLITATGQRVTLRCSPRSGDLSVYWYQQSLDQGLQFLIQYYNGEERAKGNILERFSAQQFPDLHSELNLSSLELGDSALYFCASSPGQMVETQYFGPGTRLLVL.

This clonotype was seen repeatedly, ten times or more. The chain carries TRBV2 and TRBJ2-3; D unresolved. CDR1 is SNHLY and CDR2 is FYNNEI in the germline V gene. V was clipped by 1 base and J by 2 bases, with 7 bases between them. The CDR3 length is 14 residues. The chain's CDR3 is CASSEGHNTDTQYF. The CDR3 nucleotides are TGTGCCAGCAGTGAAGGGCATAACACAGATACGCAGTATTTT.

This clonotype was recorded a few times. The chain joins TRBV13 to TRBJ2-2; D remains ambiguous. V dropped 4 bases and J dropped 0 bases, with 6 bases sitting between them. There are 14 residues in the CDR3. The germline gives CDR1 PRHDT, CDR2 FYEKMQ (reference sequence). DNA for the CDR3: TGTGCCAGCAGCTCAGCAACGAACACCGGGGAGCTGTTTTTT. Protein sequence: CASSSATNTGELFF.

This clonotype has just a few counts. The chain uses TRBV10-3 and TRBJ2-3, with a possible D match to TRBD2 (6 bases). Germline V gene data show CDR1 as ENHRY and CDR2 as SYGVKD. The CDR3 runs to 14 residues. Trimming shortened V by 3 bases and J by 3 bases, and 10 bases separated the two germline ends. The CDR3 reads CAISDSGGTDTQYF. The DNA of the CDR3 is TGTGCCATCAGTGATTCCGGAGGGACAGATACGCAGTATTTT.

CDR3 sequence: CASSESARNNQPQHF. The CDR3 DNA is TGCGCCAGCAGTGAGTCGGCCAGGAACAATCAGCCCCAGCATTTT. The chain joins TRBV10-2 to TRBJ1-5; D is unclear. V lost 0 bases to trimming and J lost 3 bases, with 9 bases between them. CDR3 length: 15 amino acids. The germline V gene has CDR1 WSHSY and CDR2 SAAADI.

The sample holds a few counts of this clonotype. The CDR3 sequence is CASSYPTSNYGYTF. The DNA of the CDR3 is TGTGCCAGCAGTTACCCGACATCGAACTATGGCTACACCTTC. The chain recombines TRBV6-6 with TRBJ1-2; the D is unclear. V lost 2 bases to trimming and J lost 2 bases, with 9 bases between them. The CDR3 runs to 14 residues. Germline lookup yields CDR1 MNHNY and CDR2 SVGAGI (reference sequence).

V and J are TRBV5-4 and TRBJ1-2; D might be TRBD1 (5 bases). Trimming pared 0 bases from V and 6 bases from J, leaving 15 bases between. The CDR3 covers 15 residues. Germline V gives CDR1 SGHNT, CDR2 YYREEE (reference sequence). DNA of the CDR3: TGTGCCAGCAGCTTGGAGGGACGAAGGGGAAATGGCTACACCTTC. Its protein is CASSLEGRRGNGYTF. The full variable domain, with the rest looked up from reference TRBV5-4 and TRBJ1-2, is ETGVTQSPTHLIKTRGQQVTLRCSSQSGHNTVSWYQQALGQGPQFIFQYYREEENGRGNFPPRFSGLQFPNYSSELNVNALELDDSALYLCASSLEGRRGNGYTFGSGTRLTVV.

This clonotype was recorded many times. The chain employs TRBV12-3 or TRBV12-4 and TRBJ2-4; D may be TRBD1 or TRBD2 (5 bases each). Trimming took 8 bases from V and 5 from J, leaving 13 bases between them. This CDR3 is built from 13 residues. DNA of the CDR3: TGTGCCAGCGGAGACCTGGGGGAAAACATTCAGTACTTC. Translation: CASGDLGENIQYF.

V usage is TRBV27 and J usage is TRBJ2-1; either TRBD1 or TRBD2 may fit D (6 bases each). Germline CDR1 MNHEY, CDR2 SMNVEV (reference sequence). Trimming took off 8 bases at V and 5 bases at J, with 13 bases between the two ends. The CDR3 runs 13 residues. CDR3 sequence reads: CASCLGGHNEQFF. The CDR3 nucleotides read TGTGCCAGCTGTCTAGGGGGGCACAATGAGCAGTTCTTC.

This clonotype was counted ten times or more. V usage is TRBV20-1 and J usage is TRBJ2-7; TRBD2 agrees at 7 bases. The V segment lost 1 base and the J segment 0 bases; nucleotides outside the gene matches: 12. In germline, CDR1 is DFQATT, CDR2 SNEGSKA (reference sequence). This CDR3 is built from 17 residues. The CDR3 sequence: CSARVFPPAGDSYEQYF. In DNA, the CDR3 is TGCAGTGCTAGAGTTTTCCCGCCCGCGGGGGACTCCTACGAGCAGTACTTC.

The CDR3 here is CASCDSGYTF. For the CDR3, the DNA is TGTGCCAGCTGCGACAGTGGCTACACCTTC. This chain connects TRBV21-1 to TRBJ1-2; TRBD1, the table's D call, lacks a check against the DNA. TRBV21-1 is a listed pseudogene. This CDR3 contains 10 residues.

This clonotype was counted between two and nine times. The chain has TRBV18 and TRBJ2-2, with 9 bases matching TRBD1. The CDR3 sequence is 17 residues long. The trim removed 0 bases at V and 4 bases at J, leaving 6 bases unmatched. Germline V gene sequence: CDR1 KGHSH, CDR2 LQKENI. As DNA, the CDR3 is TGTGCCAGCTCACCACCTGACAGGGGGTCCGGCACCGGGGAGCTGTTTTTT. Protein sequence: CASSPPDRGSGTGELFF.